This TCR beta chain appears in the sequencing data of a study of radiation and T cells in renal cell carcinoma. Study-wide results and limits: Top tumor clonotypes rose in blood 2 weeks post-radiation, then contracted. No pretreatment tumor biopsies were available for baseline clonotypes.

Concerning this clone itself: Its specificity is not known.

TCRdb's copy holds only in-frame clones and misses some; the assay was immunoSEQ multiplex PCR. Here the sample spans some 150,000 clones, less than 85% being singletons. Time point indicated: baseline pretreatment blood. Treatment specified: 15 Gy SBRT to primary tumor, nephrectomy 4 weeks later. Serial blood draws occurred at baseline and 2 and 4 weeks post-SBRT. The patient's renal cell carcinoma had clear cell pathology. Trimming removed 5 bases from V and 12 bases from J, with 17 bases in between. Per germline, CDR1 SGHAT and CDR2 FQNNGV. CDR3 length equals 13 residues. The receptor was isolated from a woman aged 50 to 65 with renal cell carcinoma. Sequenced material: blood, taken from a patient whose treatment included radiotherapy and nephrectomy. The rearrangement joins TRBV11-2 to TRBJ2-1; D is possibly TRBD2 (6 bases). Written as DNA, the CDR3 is TGTGCCAGCAGCCCCGGGATGGGAGCGGGGCAGTTCTTC. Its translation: CASSPGMGAGQFF.